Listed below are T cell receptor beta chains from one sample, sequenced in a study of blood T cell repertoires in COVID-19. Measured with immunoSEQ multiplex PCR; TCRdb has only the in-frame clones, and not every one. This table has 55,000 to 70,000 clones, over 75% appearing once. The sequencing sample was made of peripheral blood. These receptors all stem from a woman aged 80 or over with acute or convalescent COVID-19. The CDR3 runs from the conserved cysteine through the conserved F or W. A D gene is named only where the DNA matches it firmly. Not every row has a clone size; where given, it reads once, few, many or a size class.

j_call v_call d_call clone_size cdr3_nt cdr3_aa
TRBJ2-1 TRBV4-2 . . TGTGCCAGCAGCCAAGGGGATTCTACAGGCCCCGCAGAGCAGTTCTTC CASSQGDSTGPAEQFF
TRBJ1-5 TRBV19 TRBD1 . TGTGCCAGTAGTGGTACAGGGGTAGGTAGCAATCAGCCCCAGCATTTT CASSGTGVGSNQPQHF
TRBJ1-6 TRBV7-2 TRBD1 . TGTGCCAGCAGCCCCCGGGACAGGGGGATAGGTTCACCCCTCCACTTT CASSPRDRGIGSPLHF
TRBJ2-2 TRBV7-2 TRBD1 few TGTGCCAGCAGCACCCACCCAGGGGGCGCAACCGGGGAGCTGTTTTTT CASSTHPGGATGELFF
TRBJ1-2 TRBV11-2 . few TGTGCCAGCAGCCCAGGACAGTCGGGTTATGGCTACACCTTC CASSPGQSGYGYTF
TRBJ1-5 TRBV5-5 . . TGTGCCAGCAGCTTGGCCTCGGGCAGGGGCAATCAGCCCCAGCATTTT CASSLASGRGNQPQHF
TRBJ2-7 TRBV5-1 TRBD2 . TGCGCCAGCAGCGACGGACTAGGTCCCTCCTACGAGCAGTACTTC CASSDGLGPSYEQYF
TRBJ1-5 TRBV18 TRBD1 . TGTGCCAGCTCACCAGCCCCAACAGGGGGTAGCAATCAGCCCCAGCATTTT CASSPAPTGGSNQPQHF
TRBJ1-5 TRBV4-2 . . TGTGCCAGCAGCCAAGATCTGGCAGGGTATCAGCCCCAGCATTTT CASSQDLAGYQPQHF
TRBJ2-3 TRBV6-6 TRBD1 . TGTGCCAGCAGTCAACAGGGGAAGACGACAGATACGCAGTATTTT CASSQQGKTTDTQYF